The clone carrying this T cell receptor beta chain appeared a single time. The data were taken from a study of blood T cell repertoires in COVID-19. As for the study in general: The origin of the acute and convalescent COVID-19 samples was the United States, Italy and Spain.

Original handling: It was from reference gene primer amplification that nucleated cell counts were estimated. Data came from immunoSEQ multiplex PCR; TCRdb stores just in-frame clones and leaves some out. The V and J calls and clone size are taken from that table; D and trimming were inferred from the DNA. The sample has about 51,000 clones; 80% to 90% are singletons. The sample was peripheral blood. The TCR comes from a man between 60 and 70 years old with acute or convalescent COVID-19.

Here the CDR3 reads CASSLASLSSYNEQFF. DNA of the CDR3: TGTGCCAGCAGTTTAGCTTCGCTCAGCTCCTACAATGAGCAGTTCTTC. This chain joins TRBV28 and TRBJ2-1; D is unclear. The CDR3 runs to 16 residues. Between the trimmed V and J ends, which lost 2 bases and 0 bases, there was a span of 11 bases. Germline assignment: CDR1 MDHEN and CDR2 SYDVKM.